The 29 T cell receptor beta chains in this list originate from one sample, sequenced in a study of regulatory dendritic cells for organ transplantation. The table came from immunoSEQ multiplex PCR; TCRdb's copy has only in-frame clones and leaves some out. The sample consists of 22,000 or so clones, 74% of them appearing once. The sequencing sample was made of memory CD4+ T cells from blood. Subset denoted: CD45RO+ memory T cells. The source of these receptors is a human donor in good health.

This clone showed up just a few times. The chain has TRBV6-6 and TRBJ1-4; 10 positions agree with TRBD1. V lost 6 bases to trimming and J lost 0 bases; unmatched junction nucleotides: 4. This CDR3 spans 16 amino acids. The germline V gene has CDR1 MNHNY and CDR2 SVGAGI (reference sequence). DNA for the CDR3: TGTGCCAGCAGGACCGGGACAGGGGCAACTAATGAAAAACTGTTTTTT. As protein: CASRTGTGATNEKLFF.

The V call is TRBV7-6, the J call TRBJ1-3; TRBD1 is a possible D gene (5 bases). The CDR3 contains 15 residues. The V gene's germline CDR1 is SGHVS and CDR2 FNYEAQ. Trimming removed 2 bases at V and 4 bases at J, with 12 bases between. The CDR3 DNA is TGTGCCAGCAGCTTATTCTTTCAGGGAGGAAACACCATATATTTT. It yields the protein CASSLFFQGGNTIYF.

The rearrangement links TRBV2 to TRBJ2-5, with 8 bases fitting TRBD1. CDR3 length: 13 residues. The germline CDR1 and CDR2 sequences are SNHLY and FYNNEI. Trimming cost V 4 bases and J 5 bases; bases outside gene matches: 3. The CDR3: CASSGTGKETQYF. The CDR3 DNA follows: TGTGCCAGCAGTGGGACAGGGAAGGAGACCCAGTACTTC.

This clone was seen just once. The chain uses TRBV16 and TRBJ1-5; TRBD1 matches at 11 bases. CDR3 size: 15 residues. Germline loops: CDR1 KGHSY, CDR2 FQNENV. Trimming cost V 4 bases and J 6 bases; bases outside gene matches: 5. CDR3 loop: CASSLGTGGSQPQHF. The CDR3 DNA is TGTGCCAGCAGCCTCGGGACAGGGGGGTCTCAGCCCCAGCATTTT. Combining the CDR3 with reference TRBV16 and TRBJ1-5 gives the whole variable domain GEEVAQTPKHLVRGEGQKAKLYCAPIKGHSYVFWYQQVLKNEFKFLISFQNENVFDETGMPKERFSAKCLPNSPCSLEIQATKLEDSAVYFCASSLGTGGSQPQHFGDGTRLSIL.

In nucleotides, the CDR3 is TGTGCCAGCAGCCAAGTCGCCGGGGGAGGGGGTGAGCAGTTCTTC. Its protein product is CASSQVAGGGGEQFF. The chain is built from TRBV4-2 and TRBJ2-1; maybe TRBD2 (7 bases). From germline, CDR1 is LGHNA and CDR2 YNFKEQ. Trimming cost V 1 base and J 9 bases, with 16 bases left between them. The length of the CDR3 is 15 residues.

The CDR3 sequence: CASSPGQGIHTGELFF. The CDR3 DNA reads as TGTGCCAGCTCACCGGGACAGGGAATTCACACCGGGGAGCTGTTTTTT. This rearrangement joins TRBV18 to TRBJ2-2, with 9 positions matching TRBD1. The CDR3 is 16 residues long. Germline CDR1 reads KGHSH; CDR2 reads LQKENI. After removal of 3 bases from V and 3 bases from J, the junction contained 5 bases not matched to a gene.

The chain carries TRBV27 and TRBJ2-1; perhaps TRBD1 as D (6 bases). Germline V gene data show CDR1 as MNHEY and CDR2 as SMNVEV (reference sequence). V lost 6 bases to trimming and J lost 7 bases, with 10 bases between them. The CDR3 runs 12 residues. CDR3 sequence reads: CASSSTGNEQFF. In DNA, the CDR3 is TGTGCCAGCAGCTCCACAGGGAATGAGCAGTTCTTC.

The rearrangement uses TRBV4-1 and TRBJ2-1, with D possibly being TRBD2 (6 bases). The CDR3 spans 17 residues. Trimming took off 1 base at V and 0 bases at J, with 13 bases between the two ends. The germline V gene has CDR1 MGHRA and CDR2 YSYEKL. CDR3 nucleotide sequence: TGCGCCAGCAGCCAAGGTGGGGGGAAAAACTCCTACAATGAGCAGTTCTTC. Its protein product is CASSQGGGKNSYNEQFF.

The chain carries TRBV11-2 and TRBJ2-7; D possibly corresponds to TRBD1 (5 bases). V lost 1 base and J 5 bases, leaving 15 bases between the germline ends. The CDR3 length is 15 residues. Germline-derived CDR1 and CDR2 are SGHAT and FQNNGV. CDR3 residues: CASSLARVIGDEQYF. CDR3 nucleotide sequence: TGTGCCAGCAGCTTAGCCAGGGTAATTGGCGACGAGCAGTACTTC.

The table lists this clone with a few counts. The genes are TRBV2 and TRBJ1-5; D uncertain. The CDR3 has 14 amino acids. V dropped 4 bases and J dropped 4 bases, with 11 bases sitting between them. CDR1 and CDR2 from the germline V gene are SNHLY and FYNNEI. CDR3 nucleotide sequence: TGTGCCAGCAGTGGTAGAGGAAGTAATCAGCCCCAGCATTTT. It codes for CASSGRGSNQPQHF.

This sequence joins TRBV6-1 and TRBJ2-7; D remains ambiguous. Germline lookup yields CDR1 MNHNS and CDR2 SASEGT. The V gene lost 3 bases and the J gene lost 1 base, with 7 bases spanning the gap. The CDR3 contains 13 residues. This CDR3 is CASSEQQSYEQYF. CDR3 coding DNA: TGTGCCAGCAGTGAGCAACAGTCCTACGAGCAGTACTTC.

This clone was seen only a few times. J is TRBJ2-3 and V is TRBV6-5; D might be TRBD1 (6 bases). The V gene lost 1 base and the J gene lost 6 bases, with 8 bases spanning the gap. Germline CDR1 and CDR2: MNHEY and SVGAGI. The CDR3 contains 13 residues. The CDR3 DNA reads TGTGCCAGCAGTTACTTCACAGGGGATACGCAGTATTTT. Translated: CASSYFTGDTQYF.

This sequence joins TRBV7-8 and TRBJ2-2; 7 bases align to TRBD2. The V and J ends lost 1 base and 6 bases, in that order; junction bases with no gene match: 5. This CDR3 is built from 15 residues. Per germline, CDR1 SGHVS and CDR2 FQNEAQ. DNA of the CDR3: TGTGCCAGCAGCTTAGTTTGGGGGGGGGCCGGGGAGCTGTTTTTT. Amino acids: CASSLVWGGAGELFF.

DNA for the CDR3: TGCGCCAGCAGCCAAGATGAGAGGGGGCGGAGGGCACTGTTTTTT. As protein: CASSQDERGRRALFF. The chain couples TRBV4-1 to TRBJ1-4; 7 bases match TRBD1. J gave up 13 bases and V 0 bases, and 11 bases lay outside the gene matches. Germline V gene sequence: CDR1 MGHRA, CDR2 YSYEKL. CDR3 length equals 15 residues.

The chain employs TRBV7-2 and TRBJ2-2; 10 bases map to TRBD1. Losses at the gene ends were 5 bases for V and 0 bases for J; bases not matched to a gene: 9. In germline, CDR1 is SGHTA, CDR2 FQGNSA. The CDR3 has 18 amino acids. The CDR3 DNA follows: TGTGCCAGCAGCCTCGGGACAGGGGTCTATTCGAACACCGGGGAGCTGTTTTTT. Protein product: CASSLGTGVYSNTGELFF.

The rearrangement links TRBV7-9 to TRBJ1-3; maybe TRBD1 (5 bases). The ends were cut back, 4 bases at V and 0 bases at J, with 13 bases in the middle. The CDR3 contains 16 residues. CDR1 is SEHNR and CDR2 is FQNEAQ in the germline V gene (reference sequence). The CDR3 spells CASSSRGGSSGNTIYF. The DNA for the CDR3 is TGTGCCAGCAGCTCCCGGGGGGGGAGCTCTGGAAACACCATATATTTT.

This clone appeared once. The chain has TRBV5-6 and TRBJ2-2, with D perhaps TRBD2 (5 bases). This CDR3 contains 16 residues. V was pared by 2 bases and J by 0 bases, with 11 bases between. Germline V gene sequence: CDR1 SGHDT, CDR2 YYEEEE. The CDR3 here is CASSFRGLANTGELFF. The CDR3 DNA follows: TGTGCCAGCAGCTTCAGAGGGCTAGCGAACACCGGGGAGCTGTTTTTT.

This clone was seen a few times. The rearrangement joins TRBV19 to TRBJ1-3; 7 nucleotides match TRBD1. Trimming at V came to 4 bases and at J to 0 bases, leaving 3 bases not matched to a gene. CDR3 length equals 15 residues. From germline, CDR1 is LNHDA and CDR2 SQIVND (reference sequence). Written as DNA, the CDR3 is TGTGCCAGTAGTAGACGGGACAGCTCTGGAAACACCATATATTTT. Its translation: CASSRRDSSGNTIYF.

V is TRBV27 and J is TRBJ2-3; D gene unclear. Germline CDR1 reads MNHEY; CDR2 reads SMNVEV (reference sequence). The V and J ends lost 0 bases and 1 base respectively, with 11 bases between them. This CDR3 is built from 16 residues. The DNA for the CDR3 is TGTGCCAGCAGTTTATCGGCTCTAGGTGGCACAGATACGCAGTATTTT. It is translated as CASSLSALGGTDTQYF.

This chain uses TRBV4-2 with TRBJ1-4, with 7 bases lining up with TRBD1. The CDR3 is made up of 17 amino acids. V was pared by 2 bases and J by 1 base, with 7 bases of the junction left unmatched. Germline V gene data show CDR1 as LGHNA and CDR2 as YNFKEQ. This CDR3 reads CASSQPTTGVTNEKLFF. The DNA for the CDR3 is TGTGCCAGCAGCCAACCCACTACAGGGGTAACTAATGAAAAACTGTTTTTT.

The chain joins TRBV7-2 to TRBJ2-1; D is possibly TRBD1 (6 bases). The CDR3 totals 15 residues. Between the trimmed V and J ends, which lost 8 bases and 0 bases, there was a span of 14 bases. Germline values: CDR1 SGHTA, CDR2 FQGNSA. In nucleotides, the CDR3 is TGTGCCAGCTCCCGGACAGCCAGCTCCTACAATGAGCAGTTCTTC. It yields the protein CASSRTASSYNEQFF.

The V gene is TRBV6-5, the J gene TRBJ1-2; 7 nucleotides agree with TRBD1. The J segment lost 6 bases and the V segment lost 7 bases, leaving 14 bases of the junction unmatched. Germline V gene lookup returns CDR1 MNHEY and CDR2 SVGAGI. The CDR3 length is 15 residues. The CDR3 nucleotides are TGTGCCAGCACCCCCGGGACAGTTGGGAGGAATGGCTACACCTTC. Encoded protein: CASTPGTVGRNGYTF.

This clone is medium-sized (0.01 to 0.1%) in the sample. The genes are TRBV4-3 and TRBJ2-7; D gene uncertain. Germline loops: CDR1 LGHNA, CDR2 YSLEER. The CDR3 covers 15 residues. V shed 2 bases and J shed 1 base, with 12 bases lying between them. Here the CDR3 DNA reads TGCGCCAGCAGCCAACTCATCTCAGGATCCTACGAGCAGTACTTC. This gives the protein CASSQLISGSYEQYF.

The V gene is TRBV13, the J gene TRBJ2-1; 11 bases fit TRBD2. V was pared by 2 bases and J by 9 bases, with 15 bases of the junction left unmatched. This CDR3 comprises 18 residues. CDR1 and CDR2 (germline): PRHDT, FYEKMQ (reference sequence). The CDR3 nucleotides are TGTGCCAGCAGCTTATGGGGACGGCTAGCGGGGGGTGGCAGTGAGCAGTTCTTC. Protein: CASSLWGRLAGGGSEQFF. Full variable domain (outside the CDR3, taken from reference TRBV13 and TRBJ2-1): AAGVIQSPRHLIKEKRETATLKCYPIPRHDTVYWYQQGPGQDPQFLISFYEKMQSDKGSIPDRFSAQQFSDYHSELNMSSLELGDSALYFCASSLWGRLAGGGSEQFFGPGTRLTVL.

The chain carries TRBV6-4 and TRBJ2-1, with 8 bases aligning to TRBD2. CDR1 and CDR2 from the germline V gene are MRHNA and SNTAGT. The J segment lost 5 bases and the V segment lost 5 bases, leaving 11 bases of the junction unmatched. CDR3 length: 16 residues. The CDR3 nucleotides read TGTGCCAGCAGTCGCGAAGCGGGGGCGTCGAACAATGAGCAGTTCTTC. This encodes CASSREAGASNNEQFF.

The rearrangement uses TRBV7-9 and TRBJ2-3; TRBD2 agrees at 7 bases. Germline V gene lookup returns CDR1 SEHNR and CDR2 FQNEAQ (reference sequence). This CDR3 is built from 15 residues. The trim removed 2 bases at V and 2 bases at J, leaving 4 bases unmatched. The CDR3 sequence: CASSLPAGNTDTQYF. CDR3 coding DNA: TGTGCCAGCAGCTTACCAGCGGGAAACACAGATACGCAGTATTTT.

CDR3 sequence (DNA): TGTGCCAGTAGTGACAGGGGCTACAATCAGCCCCAGCATTTT. Protein: CASSDRGYNQPQHF. This chain connects TRBV19 to TRBJ1-5; 8 bases are a match to TRBD1. V trimming: 5 bases; J trimming: 3 bases; junction bases outside the gene matches: 3. CDR1 and CDR2 from the germline V gene are LNHDA and SQIVND (reference sequence). This CDR3 region has 14 residues.

The chain joins TRBV7-2 to TRBJ2-7; TRBD1 agrees at 11 bases. Germline loops: CDR1 SGHTA, CDR2 FQGNSA. The CDR3 loop spans 13 amino acids. V was pared by 6 bases and J by 7 bases, with 5 bases of the junction left unmatched. The CDR3 protein is CASSQDRGQEQYF. The CDR3 bases are TGTGCCAGCAGTCAGGACAGGGGGCAAGAGCAGTACTTC.

CDR3 nucleotides: TGTGCCAGCAGCCTGGGGGGAAGCTCCTACAATGAGCAGTTCTTC. Encoded protein: CASSLGGSSYNEQFF. The chain recombines TRBV4-2 with TRBJ2-1; tentative D call: TRBD2 (6 bases). This CDR3 spans 15 amino acids. Trimming removed 4 bases at V and 0 bases at J, with 10 bases between. CDR1 LGHNA and CDR2 YNFKEQ come from the germline V gene.